The clone carrying this TCR beta chain came up a few times. Its antigen is as yet unknown. The data were obtained in a study of shared clonotypes between healthy human individuals. Study background: Plates per donor: three CD4 naive, three CD4 memory, two CD8 naive, one CD8 memory.

TCRdb keeps only in-frame clones here, not all; method: immunoSEQ multiplex PCR. This table holds approximately 100,000 clones, 67% found once. This CDR3 has 13 residues. V lost 5 bases to trimming and J lost 6 bases, with 13 bases between them. Germline assignment: CDR1 MNHEY and CDR2 SVGAGI. Study-level results: Among a few donors, about 5% of naive CD4 clonotypes were found in common.

This clonotype was obtained from a woman aged 25 to 39 in good health. Sequenced: memory CD8+ T cells sorted from blood. The subset was: CD45RO+ cells pooled with CCR7-negative TemRA cells. V is TRBV6-5 and J is TRBJ1-2, with a tentative D call TRBD1 (5 bases). CDR3 sequence: CASSKTGIHGYTF. The CDR3 DNA follows: TGTGCCAGCAGTAAAACAGGAATTCATGGCTACACCTTC.